Below, 6 T cell receptor beta chains from the same sample are listed, as sequenced in a study of shared clonotypes between healthy human individuals. The repertoire was sequenced with immunoSEQ multiplex PCR; TCRdb's copy has only in-frame clones and lacks some. The table shows nearly 600,000 clones, with nearly 97% occurring only once. It was CD45RO-negative cells, positively selected for CCR7, that made up naive CD8 cells, with terminally differentiated effector memory CD45RA+ cells excluded. Sequencing was done on a sample of naive CD8+ T cells sorted from blood. The receptor set was obtained from a woman in her twenties or thirties in good health.

V gene TRBV27 combines with J gene TRBJ2-2; D call uncertain. Deletions cut 3 bases from V and 4 bases from J, with 12 bases between. CDR1 and CDR2 (germline): MNHEY, SMNVEV (reference sequence). The CDR3 runs 15 residues. As DNA, the CDR3 is TGTGCCAGCAGTTTTTCCGGGTATGGCACCGGGGAGCTGTTTTTT. It codes for CASSFSGYGTGELFF.

This sequence joins TRBV27 and TRBJ2-5, with D perhaps TRBD1 or TRBD2 (6 bases each). In germline, CDR1 is MNHEY, CDR2 SMNVEV (reference sequence). V was cut by 0 bases and J by 4 bases, with 15 bases left in between. The CDR3 has 16 residues. The CDR3: CASSLSGPGALETQYF. DNA of the CDR3: TGTGCCAGCAGTTTATCGGGCCCGGGGGCTTTAGAGACCCAGTACTTC.

The rearrangement links TRBV7-9 to TRBJ2-7; TRBD2 aligns across 7 bases. The V gene's germline CDR1 is SEHNR and CDR2 FQNEAQ (reference sequence). This CDR3 contains 16 residues. J gave up 0 bases and V 2 bases, and 7 bases lay outside the gene matches. The CDR3 region has the DNA TGTGCCAGCAGCTTAAAGACGGGAGGCAGCTCCTACGAGCAGTACTTC. Protein sequence: CASSLKTGGSSYEQYF. Full variable domain (remainder filled in from reference TRBV7-9 and TRBJ2-7): DTGVSQNPRHKITKRGQNVTFRCDPISEHNRLYWYRQTLGQGPEFLTYFQNEAQLEKSRLLSDRFSAERPKGSFSTLEIQRTEQGDSAMYLCASSLKTGGSSYEQYFGPGTRLTVT.

This chain joins TRBV11-2 and TRBJ2-2, with 11 nucleotides matching TRBD2. The J segment lost 2 bases and the V segment lost 5 bases, leaving 7 bases of the junction unmatched. Germline lookup yields CDR1 SGHAT and CDR2 FQNNGV. The CDR3 has 17 residues. The CDR3 here is CASSHGLAGLNTGELFF. For the CDR3, the DNA is TGTGCCAGCAGCCATGGACTAGCGGGCCTTAACACCGGGGAGCTGTTTTTT.

The CDR3 bases are TGTGCCAGCAGCTTAATAGGATCAGGGGTTGGAAATGAGCAGTTCTTC. This sequence encodes CASSLIGSGVGNEQFF. This chain links TRBV11-2 with TRBJ2-1; perhaps TRBD1 as D (6 bases). Germline V lookup: CDR1 SGHAT, CDR2 FQNNGV. V was trimmed by 2 bases and J by 7 bases, leaving 18 bases between them. The CDR3 has 16 residues.

The count of this clone is one. The sample has other DNA sequences that encode this CDR3 too. This chain connects TRBV28 to TRBJ2-7; TRBD2 matches at 9 bases. V dropped 2 bases and J dropped 6; count of bases not matched to a gene: 5. Germline-derived CDR1 and CDR2 are MDHEN and SYDVKM. The CDR3 covers 14 residues. The chain's CDR3 is CASSLAGGPGEQYF. DNA for the CDR3: TGTGCCAGCAGTTTAGCGGGAGGGCCGGGCGAGCAGTACTTC.